This entry concerns a single TCR beta chain. The data are from a study of blood T cell repertoires in COVID-19. Method: immunoSEQ multiplex PCR; TCRdb's copy keeps in-frame clones and lacks some. The data contain 88,000 or so clones, approximately 86% of them singletons. The CDR3 totals 13 residues. V lost 4 bases to trimming and J lost 5 bases; unmatched junction nucleotides: 2. From germline, CDR1 is SGHRS and CDR2 YFSETQ. Sample: peripheral blood. The chain joins TRBV5-1 to TRBJ1-2; 10 positions match TRBD1. This clonotype was obtained from a man between 60 and 75 years old with acute or convalescent COVID-19. The CDR3 coding sequence is TGCGCCAGCAGCGGGACAGGGGAATATGGCTACACCTTC. Its translation is CASSGTGEYGYTF. Looking up the rest from reference TRBV5-1 and TRBJ1-2 gives the full variable domain: KAGVTQTPRYLIKTRGQQVTLSCSPISGHRSVSWYQQTPGQGLQFLFEYFSETQRNKGNFPGRFSGRQFSNSRSEMNVSTLELGDSALYLCASSGTGEYGYTFGSGTRLTVV.